This TCR beta chain was found in a study of long-term antiretroviral therapy in people with HIV (dated by TCRdb to between 2021 and 2024). Background for the entire study: The earliest samples were collected approximately a decade before the 2015 WHO recommendation for immediate ART, a period when ART was typically delayed until CD4 counts fell. No cross-contamination during QIAcube processing was seen in test extractions of a monoclonal T-cell line run alongside around 31 polyclonal samples. The cohort contributed over 150 cryopreserved PBMC samples from fewer than 35 adults with confirmed HIV infection, collected serially over a mean of about six years (range 1-12). Whether ART initiation and durable HIV suppression were associated with changes in peripheral blood TRB repertoire composition and diversity was tested in a retrospective serial study. About a third of the roughly 30 participants with HIV were female. The paper's findings and limits, for the study overall: The samples span the years 2004 to 2017, and the ART regimens used at that time may not be as effective as current regimens. Because pre-ART samples had limited cell numbers, profiling was done on unsorted PBMC rather than on sorted CD4+ and CD8+ T cells. Inferences about post-ART repertoire changes are limited because no data were available on ART adherence, viral resistance or therapy changes. Narrower CDR3 length ranges were observed in HIV repertoires than in controls, and an antigen-experienced repertoire with only a slight naive shift after ART was suggested by the network structure. Expanded TRB clones identified before ART initiation dominated the repertoire across all time points, though the dominance fluctuated and decreased in many PLHIV after ART. Starting ART was linked to a significant rise in TRB diversity, yet even after long-term ART the diversity remained significantly lower than in transplant donor controls. Because PBMC availability was limited, only the TCR beta chain was sequenced, with no alpha chain pairing.

The immunoSEQ hsTCRB v3.0 assay was used at survey level resolution to sequence the TRB variable region. A depth of roughly 35,000-55,000 T-cell genomes per sample was targeted for TRB sequencing. TRB libraries were pooled and sequenced on an Illumina MiSeq using a v3 150-cycle kit. The paper's data handling went like this. Analysis of repertoires was carried out in R inside a reproducible Nextflow workflow spanning QC, data transformation and analysis. Custom analyses were implemented in LymphoSeq2, an R package for AIRR-Seq data exploration. A few samples yielding fewer than 5000 total TRB sequences were excluded, leaving more than 150 analyzed HIV repertoires. Among the 180 or so HIV repertoires that were kept, roughly 58 were collected before ART initiation and roughly 130 were collected after ART initiation. Repertoires were downsampled to 5000 TRB nucleotide sequences, and summary statistics were averaged over 100 downsampling iterations. TRB sequences were retained for analysis only if CDR3 regions of at least seven amino acids were present. Diversity was assessed using a clonality score derived from Shannon entropy and using the Gini coefficient. In repertoire networks, the top 5000 CDR3 amino acid sequences were linked whenever an edit distance of one separated two sequences. Antigen specificity groups and MHC restriction were predicted for TRB CDR3 amino acid sequences with GLIPH2. To flag known CMV, EBV, HIV or tissue antigen associations, CDR3 amino acid sequences were matched against VDJdb and McPAS-TCR. Pre-ART, post-ART and control groups were compared with Wilcoxon signed-rank tests and Holm-Bonferroni correction. As stored in TCRdb, this immuneACCESS dataset retains in-frame rearrangements with V and J assigned. A fraction of the clones does not appear; measured against another copy, unresolved V genes explain less than half of the discrepancy, and the remainder lacks a known reason. V, J and clone size are those of that table, while D and trimming were read from the DNA. The sample contains approximately 26,000 clones, 80% to 85% of them found a single time. The biggest ten clones account for less than 7% of the sample.

The germline V gene (reference sequence) specifies WNHNN as CDR1 and SYGVQD as CDR2. V and J lose 6 bases and 3 bases, and a span of 17 bases separates them. Reading from cysteine to phenylalanine, the CDR3 counts 15 amino acids. Only CDR3 DNA is held: 45 bases, read in frame from base 1. This clone has only a few counts. It has no known antigen specificity. Base qualities are not at hand, and no much larger clone is one base apart. Inclusion was restricted to participants for whom at least one PBMC sample before ART initiation and at least two post-ART samples were available. Treatment was received in the United States of America by all participants with HIV. Before DNA extraction, cryopreserved samples of 1-10 million PBMC were thawed and then washed. At the time of the earliest PBMC sample, participants with HIV were aged between about 20 and 54 years. Each participant contributed PBMC samples from 1-4 timepoints before ART initiation and 2-8 timepoints after ART initiation, with a median of 7 samples. Serial HIV viral load, CD4+ T-cell count, ART history and demographic data were obtained for every participant. Genomic DNA was extracted from unsorted PBMC with a Qiagen kit on a QIAcube, processed in batches of 12 samples.

This material consisted of unsorted PBMCs, taken 0.4 years after starting antiretroviral therapy. The rearranged segments are TRBV10-1 and TRBJ1-1; the D region possibly corresponds to TRBD1 (6 bases align). The sequence derives from a man aged 18 to 29 with HIV. At the DNA level, the sequence is TGCGCCAGCAGCAAAAGAAGACAGGACTACACTGAAGCTTTCTTT. It translates to CASSKRRQDYTEAFF.